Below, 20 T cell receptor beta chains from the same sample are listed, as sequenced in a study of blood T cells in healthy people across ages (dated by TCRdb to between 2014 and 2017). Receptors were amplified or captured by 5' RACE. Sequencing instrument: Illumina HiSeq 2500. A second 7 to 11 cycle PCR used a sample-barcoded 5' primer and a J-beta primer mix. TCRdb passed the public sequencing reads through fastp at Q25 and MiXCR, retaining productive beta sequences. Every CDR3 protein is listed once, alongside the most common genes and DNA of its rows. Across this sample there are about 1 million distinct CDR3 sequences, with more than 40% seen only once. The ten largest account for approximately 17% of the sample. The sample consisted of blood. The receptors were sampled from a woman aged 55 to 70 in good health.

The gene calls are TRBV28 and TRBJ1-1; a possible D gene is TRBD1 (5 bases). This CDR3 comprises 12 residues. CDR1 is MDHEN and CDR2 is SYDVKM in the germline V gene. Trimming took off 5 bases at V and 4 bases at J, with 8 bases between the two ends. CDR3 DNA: TGTGCCAGCAGTACGGGGGTCACTGAAGCTTTCTTT. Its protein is CASSTGVTEAFF.

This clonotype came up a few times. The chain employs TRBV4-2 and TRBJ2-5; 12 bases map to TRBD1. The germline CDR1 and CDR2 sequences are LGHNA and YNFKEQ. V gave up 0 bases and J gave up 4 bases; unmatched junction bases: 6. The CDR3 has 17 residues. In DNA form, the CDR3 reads TGTGCCAGCAGCCAAGATGGGACAGGGGGCCGGGGAGAGACCCAGTACTTC. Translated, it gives CASSQDGTGGRGETQYF.

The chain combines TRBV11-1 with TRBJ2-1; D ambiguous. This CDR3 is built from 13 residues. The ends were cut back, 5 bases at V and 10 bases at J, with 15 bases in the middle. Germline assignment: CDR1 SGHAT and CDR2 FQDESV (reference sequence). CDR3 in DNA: TGTGCCAGCAGCACCCATGGTCGGAGCGAGCAGTTCTTC. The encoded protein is CASSTHGRSEQFF.

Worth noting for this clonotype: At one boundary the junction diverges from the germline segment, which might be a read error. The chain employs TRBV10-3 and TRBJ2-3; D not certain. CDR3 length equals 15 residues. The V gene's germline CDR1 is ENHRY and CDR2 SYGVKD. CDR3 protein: CAISEETQVTDTRYF. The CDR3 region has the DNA TGTGCCATCAGTGAGGAGACACAAGTCACAGATACGCGGTATTTT.

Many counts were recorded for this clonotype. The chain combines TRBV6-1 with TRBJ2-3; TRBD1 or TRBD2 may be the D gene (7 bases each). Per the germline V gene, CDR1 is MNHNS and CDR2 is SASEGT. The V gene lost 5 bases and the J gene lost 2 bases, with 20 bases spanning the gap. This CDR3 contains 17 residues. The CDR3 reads CASSPLGQGGVTDTQYF. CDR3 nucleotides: TGTGCCAGCAGTCCCTTGGGGCAGGGGGGGGTCACAGATACGCAGTATTTT.

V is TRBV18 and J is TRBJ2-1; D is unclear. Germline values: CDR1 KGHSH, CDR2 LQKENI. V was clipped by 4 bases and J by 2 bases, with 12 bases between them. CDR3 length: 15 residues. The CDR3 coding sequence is TGTGCCAGCTCACGTTCCGCCGACCCCTACAATGAGCAGTTCTTC. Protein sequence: CASSRSADPYNEQFF. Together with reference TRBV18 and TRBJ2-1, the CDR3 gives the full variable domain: NAGVMQNPRHLVRRRGQEARLRCSPMKGHSHVYWYRQLPEEGLKFMVYLQKENIIDESGMPKERFSAEFPKEGPSILRIQQVVRGDSAAYFCASSRSADPYNEQFFGPGTRLTVL.

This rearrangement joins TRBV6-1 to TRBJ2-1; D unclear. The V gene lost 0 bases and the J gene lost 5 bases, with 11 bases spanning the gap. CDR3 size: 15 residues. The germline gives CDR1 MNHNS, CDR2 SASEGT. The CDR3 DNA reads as TGTGCCAGCAGTGAAGCGGGAAAACTCGACAATGAGCAGTTCTTC. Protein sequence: CASSEAGKLDNEQFF.

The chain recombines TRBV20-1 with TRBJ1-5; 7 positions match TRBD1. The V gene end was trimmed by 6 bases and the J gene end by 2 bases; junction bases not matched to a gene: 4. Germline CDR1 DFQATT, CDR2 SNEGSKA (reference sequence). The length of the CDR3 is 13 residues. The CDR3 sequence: CSAGTERNQPQHF. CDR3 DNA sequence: TGCAGTGCGGGGACAGAGCGCAATCAGCCCCAGCATTTT.

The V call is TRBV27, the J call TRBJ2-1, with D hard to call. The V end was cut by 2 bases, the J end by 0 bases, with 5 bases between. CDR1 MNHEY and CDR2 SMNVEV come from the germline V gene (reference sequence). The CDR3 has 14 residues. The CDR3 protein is CASSLGYSYNEQFF. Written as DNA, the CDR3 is TGTGCCAGCAGTTTAGGTTACTCCTACAATGAGCAGTTCTTC.

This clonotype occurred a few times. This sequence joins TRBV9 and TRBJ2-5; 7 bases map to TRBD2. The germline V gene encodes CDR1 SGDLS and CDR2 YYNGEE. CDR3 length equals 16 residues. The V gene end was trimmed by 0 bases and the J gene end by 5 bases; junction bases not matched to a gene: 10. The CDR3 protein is CASSVGASGDRETQYF. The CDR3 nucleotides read TGTGCCAGCAGCGTAGGGGCTAGCGGAGATAGGGAGACCCAGTACTTC. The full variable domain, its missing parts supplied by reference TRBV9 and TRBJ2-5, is DSGVTQTPKHLITATGQRVTLRCSPRSGDLSVYWYQQSLDQGLQFLIQYYNGEERAKGNILERFSAQQFPDLHSELNLSSLELGDSALYFCASSVGASGDRETQYFGPGTRLLVL.

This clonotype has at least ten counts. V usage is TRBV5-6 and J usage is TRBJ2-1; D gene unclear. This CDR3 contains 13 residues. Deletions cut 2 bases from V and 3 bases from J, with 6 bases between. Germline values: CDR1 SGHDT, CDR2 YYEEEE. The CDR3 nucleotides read TGTGCCAGCAGCTTAGGTTACTACAATGAGCAGTTCTTC. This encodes CASSLGYYNEQFF.

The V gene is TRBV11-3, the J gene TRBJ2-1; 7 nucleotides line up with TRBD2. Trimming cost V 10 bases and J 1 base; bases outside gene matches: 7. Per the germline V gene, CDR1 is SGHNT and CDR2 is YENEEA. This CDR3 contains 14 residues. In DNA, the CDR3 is TGTGCCACTTCGCCGGGAGGATCCTACAATGAGCAGTTCTTC. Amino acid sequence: CATSPGGSYNEQFF.

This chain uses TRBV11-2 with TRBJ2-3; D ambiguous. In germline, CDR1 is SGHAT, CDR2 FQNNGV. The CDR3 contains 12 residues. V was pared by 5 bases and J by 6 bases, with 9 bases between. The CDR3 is CASSARADTQYF. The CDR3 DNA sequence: TGTGCCAGCAGCGCTCGAGCGGATACGCAGTATTTT.

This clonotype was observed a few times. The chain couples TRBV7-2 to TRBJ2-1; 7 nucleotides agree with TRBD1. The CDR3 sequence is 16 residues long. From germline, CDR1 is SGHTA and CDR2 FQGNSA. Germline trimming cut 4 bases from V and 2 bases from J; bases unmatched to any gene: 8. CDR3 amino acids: CASSWRTGQTYNEQFF. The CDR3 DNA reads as TGTGCCAGCAGCTGGAGGACGGGACAGACCTACAATGAGCAGTTCTTC.

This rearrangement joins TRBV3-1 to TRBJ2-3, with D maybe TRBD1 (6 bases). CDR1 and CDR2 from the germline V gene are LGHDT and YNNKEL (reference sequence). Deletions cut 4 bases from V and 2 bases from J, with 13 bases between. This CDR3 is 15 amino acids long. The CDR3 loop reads CASSPGAKHTDTQYF. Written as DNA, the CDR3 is TGTGCCAGCAGCCCAGGGGCGAAACACACAGATACGCAGTATTTT.

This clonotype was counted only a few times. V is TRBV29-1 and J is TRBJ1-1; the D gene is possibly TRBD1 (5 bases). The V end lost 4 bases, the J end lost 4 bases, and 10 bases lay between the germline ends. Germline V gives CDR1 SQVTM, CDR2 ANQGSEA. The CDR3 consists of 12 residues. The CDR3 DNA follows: TGCAGCGTTGCGGGGAGGGGCACTGAAGCTTTCTTT. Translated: CSVAGRGTEAFF.

The CDR3 here is CASSSSSDEQFF. The DNA of the CDR3 is TGTGCCAGCAGCTCTTCATCCGATGAGCAGTTCTTC. The chain has TRBV7-2 and TRBJ2-1; no firm D call. V was shortened by 4 bases and J by 8 bases, with 9 bases between the two germline ends. Germline V CDR1 and CDR2: SGHTA, FQGNSA. The CDR3 extends over 12 amino acids.

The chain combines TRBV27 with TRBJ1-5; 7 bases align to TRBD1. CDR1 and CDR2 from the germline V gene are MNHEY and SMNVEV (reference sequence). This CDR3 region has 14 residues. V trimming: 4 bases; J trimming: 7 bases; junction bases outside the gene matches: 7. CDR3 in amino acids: CASSSTGLWQPQHF. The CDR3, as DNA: TGTGCCAGCAGTTCGACAGGGTTGTGGCAGCCCCAGCATTTT.

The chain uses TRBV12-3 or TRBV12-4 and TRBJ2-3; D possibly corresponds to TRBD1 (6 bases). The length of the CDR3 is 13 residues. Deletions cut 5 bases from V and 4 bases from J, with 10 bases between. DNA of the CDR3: TGTGCCAGCAGTAAACAGGGACCAGATACGCAGTATTTT. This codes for CASSKQGPDTQYF.

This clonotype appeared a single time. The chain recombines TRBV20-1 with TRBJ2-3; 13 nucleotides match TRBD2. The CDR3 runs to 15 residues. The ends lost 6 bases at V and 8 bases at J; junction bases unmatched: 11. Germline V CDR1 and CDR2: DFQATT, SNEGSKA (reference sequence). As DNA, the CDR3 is TGCAGTGCGCAACTAGCGGGAGGGGGGGCAGCTACGCAGTATTTT. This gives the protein CSAQLAGGGAATQYF.